These 17 T cell receptor beta chains came from one sample sequenced in a study of identical twins. Via MiXCR, TCRdb re-called the 5' RACE reads, giving one row per CDR3 protein. The data contain about 1.7 million distinct CDR3 sequences, around 33% of them singletons. The sequenced sample was cord blood. Receptor source: a newborn girl in good health.

J is TRBJ2-5 and V is TRBV18; 8 bases line up with TRBD1. V shed 3 bases, J shed 2 bases, and the junction held 5 bases outside the gene matches. CDR1 and CDR2 from the germline V gene are KGHSH and LQKENI. The CDR3 sequence is 15 residues long. The CDR3 DNA follows: TGTGCCAGCTCACCCCGGGACAGGCTGCAAGAGACCCAGTACTTC. Translating gives CASSPRDRLQETQYF.

The table lists this clonotype with a few counts. The chain couples TRBV20-1 to TRBJ2-3; the D is unclear. Germline assignment: CDR1 DFQATT and CDR2 SNEGSKA (reference sequence). The CDR3 contains 15 residues. The ends were cut back, 3 bases at V and 6 bases at J, with 19 bases in the middle. CDR3 in DNA: TGCAGTGCTAGCCTCCTTGTCAACCCTGGGGATACGCAGTATTTT. This translates into CSASLLVNPGDTQYF.

The chain carries TRBV9 and TRBJ1-2; possible D gene TRBD1, 6 bases. CDR1 and CDR2 (germline): SGDLS, YYNGEE. The CDR3 spans 19 residues. The germline V and J ends were trimmed by 2 bases and 0 bases, with 23 bases remaining between them. The CDR3 nucleotides read TGTGCCAGCAGCGTCCTCGGGGGCGGACTACTACCAGCTAACTATGGCTACACCTTC. The encoded protein is CASSVLGGGLLPANYGYTF.

The genes are TRBV20-1 and TRBJ1-1, with D possibly matching TRBD1 (5 bases). Germline V gene lookup returns CDR1 DFQATT and CDR2 SNEGSKA (reference sequence). V gave up 5 bases and J gave up 0 bases, with 13 bases separating them. CDR3 size: 14 residues. The CDR3 sequence is CSAPVGVMNTEAFF. CDR3 nucleotides: TGCAGTGCTCCGGTGGGGGTCATGAACACTGAAGCTTTCTTT.

This clonotype was counted a few times. The CDR3 DNA reads TGTGCCAGCAGCCACAGGGGGCCCAATAGCAATCAGCCCCAGCATTTT. It yields the protein CASSHRGPNSNQPQHF. The genes are TRBV6-5 and TRBJ1-5; 9 positions match TRBD1. This CDR3 has 16 amino acids. Per germline, CDR1 MNHEY and CDR2 SVGAGI. The J segment lost 0 bases and the V segment lost 6 bases, leaving 6 bases of the junction unmatched.

The chain carries TRBV12-3 or TRBV12-4 and TRBJ2-7; no definite D call. V was trimmed by 5 bases and J by 7 bases, leaving 15 bases between them. The CDR3 extends over 13 amino acids. CDR3 sequence (DNA): TGTGCCAGCAGTACCCTTCTAGTACATGAGCAGTACTTC. Translation gives CASSTLLVHEQYF.

This clonotype was detected a few times. This sequence joins TRBV5-1 and TRBJ2-7; D gene ambiguous. CDR1 SGHRS and CDR2 YFSETQ come from the germline V gene. The CDR3 covers 18 residues. V dropped 0 bases and J dropped 2 bases, with 21 bases sitting between them. CDR3 bases: TGCGCCAGCAGCTTGGCGGGTAGCTCCGGTTCTTTAGCCTACGAGCAGTACTTC. Translating it yields CASSLAGSSGSLAYEQYF.

J is TRBJ2-3 and V is TRBV20-1, with 8 bases lining up with TRBD2. The trim removed 4 bases at V and 0 bases at J, leaving 9 bases unmatched. Germline CDR1 is DFQATT and CDR2 is SNEGSKA (reference sequence). CDR3 length: 16 amino acids. The chain's CDR3 is CSAKRGLVGSTDTQYF. The DNA of the CDR3 is TGCAGTGCTAAGAGGGGACTAGTTGGTAGCACAGATACGCAGTATTTT.

The rearrangement joins TRBV20-1 to TRBJ2-5; TRBD1 is a possible D gene (6 bases). With 4 bases removed from V and 11 bases from J, the gap between germline ends came to 17 bases. This CDR3 region has 12 residues. Germline V gives CDR1 DFQATT, CDR2 SNEGSKA (reference sequence). In nucleotides, the CDR3 is TGCAGTGCTAAGCTCAGCGCAGGGGAGCAGTACTTC. Amino acid sequence: CSAKLSAGEQYF.

This clonotype was seen more than once but under ten times. This sequence joins TRBV24-1 and TRBJ1-5; D is uncertain. Trimming took 4 bases from V and 1 from J, leaving 10 bases between them. The CDR3 has 15 residues. From germline, CDR1 is KGHDR and CDR2 SFDVKD. The CDR3 protein is CATSDSSWSNQPQHF. The CDR3 coding sequence is TGTGCCACCAGTGACTCGAGCTGGAGCAATCAGCCCCAGCATTTT.

The chain links TRBV27 to TRBJ2-4; 8 bases agree with TRBD1. Trimming took 4 bases from V and 1 from J; bases not matched to a gene: 6. This CDR3 comprises 16 residues. Germline CDR1 is MNHEY and CDR2 is SMNVEV (reference sequence). The CDR3 spells CASSSQGAGAKNIQYF. The CDR3 DNA is TGTGCCAGCAGTTCTCAGGGGGCGGGGGCCAAAAACATTCAGTACTTC.

The chain has TRBV24-1 and TRBJ2-5; D perhaps matches TRBD2 (5 bases). The CDR3 covers 17 residues. V lost 4 bases and J 11 bases, leaving 28 bases between the germline ends. Germline assignment: CDR1 KGHDR and CDR2 SFDVKD. The CDR3 sequence: CATSDKTRLLSYNEQYF. CDR3 DNA: TGTGCCACCAGTGACAAGACCCGACTACTTTCCTACAATGAGCAGTACTTC.

This clonotype was seen a handful of times. The chain recombines TRBV12-3 or TRBV12-4 with TRBJ2-7; TRBD2 matches at 9 bases. This CDR3 region has 14 residues. Trimming at V came to 8 bases and at J to 6 bases, leaving 11 bases not matched to a gene. In DNA, the CDR3 is TGTGCCAGCTCGGGACTAGCCGGTTCTCTCGAGCAGTACTTC. It is translated as CASSGLAGSLEQYF.

Only a few counts were recorded for this clonotype. V usage is TRBV25-1 and J usage is TRBJ1-2; no definite D call. There are 16 residues in the CDR3. Between the trimmed V and J ends, which lost 1 base and 0 bases, there was a span of 12 bases. Germline assignment: CDR1 MGHDK and CDR2 SYGVNS. The CDR3 spells CASSEFGTLANYGYTF. Here the CDR3 DNA reads TGTGCCAGCAGTGAATTCGGCACACTAGCTAACTATGGCTACACCTTC.

This chain joins TRBV11-2 and TRBJ2-1, with TRBD1 matching 8 bases. Germline V CDR1 and CDR2: SGHAT, FQNNGV. This CDR3 is 14 amino acids long. The ends lost 2 bases at V and 8 bases at J; junction bases unmatched: 5. The CDR3 DNA follows: TGTGCCAGCAGCTTAAGGACAGGGAGACATGAGCAGTTCTTC. It specifies CASSLRTGRHEQFF.

The chain's CDR3 is CARTNSRDRGRCEQYF. CDR3 coding DNA: TGTGCCAGGACTAATAGCCGGGACAGGGGGCGATGCGAGCAGTACTTC. The chain combines TRBV28 with TRBJ2-7, with 12 bases fitting TRBD1. CDR3 length: 16 amino acids. Germline V gene data show CDR1 as MDHEN and CDR2 as SYDVKM. After removal of 9 bases from V and 6 bases from J, the junction contained 15 bases not matched to a gene. Using reference TRBV28 and TRBJ2-7 for the parts outside the CDR3, the full variable domain is DVKVTQSSRYLVKRTGEKVFLECVQDMDHENMFWYRQDPGLGLRLIYFSYDVKMKEKGDIPEGYSVSREKKERFSLILESASTNQTSMYLCARTNSRDRGRCEQYFGPGTRLTVT.

The chain carries TRBV10-3 and TRBJ2-5; D is ambiguous. V lost 0 bases, J lost 11 bases, and 13 bases lay in between. The CDR3 is 13 amino acids. CDR1 ENHRY and CDR2 SYGVKD come from the germline V gene. The CDR3 spells CAISESKPNEQYF. The CDR3 nucleotides read TGTGCCATCAGTGAGTCCAAGCCCAATGAGCAGTACTTC.